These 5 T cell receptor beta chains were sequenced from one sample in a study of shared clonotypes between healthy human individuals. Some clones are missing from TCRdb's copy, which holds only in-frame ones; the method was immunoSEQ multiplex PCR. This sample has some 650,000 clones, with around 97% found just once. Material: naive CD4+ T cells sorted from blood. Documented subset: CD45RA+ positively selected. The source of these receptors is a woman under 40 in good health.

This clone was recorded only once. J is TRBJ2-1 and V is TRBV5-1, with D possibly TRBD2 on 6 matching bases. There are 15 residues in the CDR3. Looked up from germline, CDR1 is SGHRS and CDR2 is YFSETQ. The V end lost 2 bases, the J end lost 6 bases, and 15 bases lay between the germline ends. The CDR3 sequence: CASSLRRDGFNEQFF. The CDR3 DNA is TGCGCCAGCAGCTTAAGGCGGGACGGTTTCAATGAGCAGTTCTTC. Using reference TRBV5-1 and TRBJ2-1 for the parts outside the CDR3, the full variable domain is KAGVTQTPRYLIKTRGQQVTLSCSPISGHRSVSWYQQTPGQGLQFLFEYFSETQRNKGNFPGRFSGRQFSNSRSEMNVSTLELGDSALYLCASSLRRDGFNEQFFGPGTRLTVL.

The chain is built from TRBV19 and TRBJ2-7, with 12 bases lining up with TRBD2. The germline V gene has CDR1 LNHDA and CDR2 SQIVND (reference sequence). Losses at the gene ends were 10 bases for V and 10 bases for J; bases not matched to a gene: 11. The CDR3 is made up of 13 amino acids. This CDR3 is CATRLAGDRFQYF. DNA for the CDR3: TGTGCCACCAGACTAGCGGGAGACCGTTTCCAGTACTTC.

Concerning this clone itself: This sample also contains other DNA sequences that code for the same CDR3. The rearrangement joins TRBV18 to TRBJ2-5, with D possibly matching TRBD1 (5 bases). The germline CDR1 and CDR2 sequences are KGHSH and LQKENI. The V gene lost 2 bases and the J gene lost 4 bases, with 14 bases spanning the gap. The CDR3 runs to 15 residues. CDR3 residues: CASSPGSGRLETQYF. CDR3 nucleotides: TGTGCCAGCTCACCAGGCTCAGGGCGGTTAGAGACCCAGTACTTC.

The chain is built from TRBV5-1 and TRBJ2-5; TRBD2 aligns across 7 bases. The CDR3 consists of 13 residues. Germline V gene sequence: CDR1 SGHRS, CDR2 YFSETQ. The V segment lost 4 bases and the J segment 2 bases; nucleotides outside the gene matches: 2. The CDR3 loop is CASSTGLQETQYF. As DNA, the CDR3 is TGCGCCAGCAGCACGGGACTACAAGAGACCCAGTACTTC.

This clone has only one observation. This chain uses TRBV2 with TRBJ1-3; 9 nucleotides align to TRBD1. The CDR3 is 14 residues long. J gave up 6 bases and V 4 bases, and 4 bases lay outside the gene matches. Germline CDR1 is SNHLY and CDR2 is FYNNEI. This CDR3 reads CASSVTGGENTIYF. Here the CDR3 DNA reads TGTGCCAGCAGTGTGACAGGGGGAGAAAACACCATATATTTT.